These 18 T cell receptor beta chains originate from one sample sequenced in a study of T cells after posttransplantation cyclophosphamide. Profiling relied on immunoSEQ multiplex PCR, and the TCRdb table lists in-frame clones only, not all of them. In total the sample includes some 15,000 clones, none of them seen once. A marrow graft followed busulfan-fludarabine conditioning, with cyclophosphamide on days +3 and +4. Sequences were derived from PBMCs, sampled after allogeneic stem cell transplant with posttransplant cyclophosphamide. Receptor source: a female patient aged 40 to 55 who received an allogeneic stem cell transplant from an unrelated donor, was CMV-positive, and had acute GVHD only. A subset of T cells may come from the graft donor.

This clone appeared many times. The chain couples TRBV15 to TRBJ2-7; no clear D. Trimming shortened V by 0 bases and J by 6 bases, and 9 bases separated the two germline ends. Germline-derived CDR1 and CDR2 are LNHNV and YYDKDF (reference sequence). The CDR3 is 13 residues long. CDR3 amino acids: CATSRDGWAEQYV. The CDR3 DNA reads TGTGCCACCAGCAGAGATGGATGGGCCGAGCAGTACGTC.

This clone was recorded at least ten times. The chain joins TRBV6-1 to TRBJ1-1; 8 nucleotides align to TRBD1. CDR1 MNHNS and CDR2 SASEGT come from the germline V gene. J gave up 1 base and V 6 bases, and 4 bases lay outside the gene matches. This CDR3 region has 14 residues. CDR3 protein: CASRKGQENTEAFF. For the CDR3, the DNA is TGTGCCAGCAGGAAGGGACAGGAGAACACTGAAGCTTTCTTT.

The rearrangement uses TRBV27 and TRBJ2-1, with 9 bases matching TRBD2. The CDR3 covers 15 residues. The J segment lost 2 bases and the V segment lost 6 bases, leaving 5 bases of the junction unmatched. In germline, CDR1 is MNHEY, CDR2 SMNVEV (reference sequence). The CDR3 DNA sequence: TGTGCCAGCAGGGTAACTAGCGGGCCCTACAATGAGCAGTTCTTC. This encodes CASRVTSGPYNEQFF.

This clone was found many times. V gene TRBV4-2 combines with J gene TRBJ1-5; the D is unclear. Per germline, CDR1 LGHNA and CDR2 YNFKEQ. The CDR3 contains 12 residues. The V end was cut by 2 bases, the J end by 4 bases, with 3 bases between. The CDR3 spells CASSQSNQPQHF. CDR3 DNA: TGTGCCAGCAGCCAATCAAATCAGCCCCAGCATTTT.

This clone was seen many times. The gene calls are TRBV7-7 and TRBJ2-2; D unclear. Germline lookup yields CDR1 SSHAT and CDR2 FNYEAQ (reference sequence). Trimming removed 0 bases at V and 0 bases at J, with 2 bases between. The CDR3 totals 14 residues. CDR3 sequence (DNA): TGTGCCAGCAGCTTAGCCGCGAACACCGGGGAGCTGTTTTTT. This encodes CASSLAANTGELFF.

This clone was counted many times. V and J are TRBV6-6 and TRBJ2-7; 8 positions agree with TRBD1. This CDR3 has 13 amino acids. Trimming at V came to 6 bases and at J to 6 bases, leaving 7 bases not matched to a gene. Germline CDR1 MNHNY, CDR2 SVGAGI (reference sequence). This CDR3 is CASRPGQVGEQYV. The CDR3 nucleotides are TGTGCCAGCAGACCGGGACAGGTTGGCGAGCAGTACGTC.

This clone was seen repeatedly, ten times or more. The chain uses TRBV10-3 and TRBJ2-7; 9 bases match TRBD2. The CDR3 spans 15 residues. V shed 0 bases and J 3 bases; nucleotides not matched to a gene: 3. Looked up from germline, CDR1 is ENHRY and CDR2 is SYGVKD. The CDR3 loop reads CAISESSGGVYEQYV. DNA for the CDR3: TGTGCCATCAGTGAGTCTAGCGGGGGCGTCTACGAGCAGTACGTC.

The J gene is TRBJ2-1, the V gene TRBV5-6; TRBD1 agrees at 8 bases. The CDR3 consists of 13 residues. The V segment lost 9 bases and the J segment 6 bases; nucleotides outside the gene matches: 8. From germline, CDR1 is SGHDT and CDR2 YYEEEE. The CDR3 region is CATLRGHSNEQFF. The CDR3 DNA is TGTGCCACCCTCAGGGGGCATTCCAATGAGCAGTTCTTC.

There are many counts of this clone. V and J are TRBV2 and TRBJ2-5; no definite D call. This CDR3 is built from 12 residues. CDR1 is SNHLY and CDR2 is FYNNEI in the germline V gene. The V end was cut by 7 bases, the J end by 1 base, with 7 bases between. CDR3 amino acids: CASTLAQETQYF. The CDR3 region has the DNA TGTGCCAGCACCCTGGCCCAAGAGACCCAGTACTTC.

This clone was observed many times. For the CDR3, the DNA is TGTGCCATCAGTGAGTCTGGGGGCACACCCCTCCACTTT. It encodes CAISESGGTPLHF. The chain couples TRBV10-3 to TRBJ1-6, with a weak D call TRBD1 (6 bases). Trimming left V 0 bases short and J 11 bases short, with 8 bases between. CDR3 length: 13 residues. Germline loops: CDR1 ENHRY, CDR2 SYGVKD.

This chain connects TRBV7-8 to TRBJ2-5; 11 bases map to TRBD2. Per the germline V gene, CDR1 is SGHVS and CDR2 is FQNEAQ. This CDR3 has 16 amino acids. The V and J ends lost 3 bases and 0 bases, in that order; junction bases with no gene match: 3. The chain's CDR3 is CASSLISGGDQETQYF. CDR3 nucleotide sequence: TGTGCCAGCAGCTTGATTAGCGGGGGGGACCAAGAGACCCAGTACTTC. Drawing the rest from reference TRBV7-8 and TRBJ2-5, the complete variable domain is GAGVSQSPRYKVAKRGQDVALRCDPISGHVSLFWYQQALGQGPEFLTYFQNEAQLDKSGLPSDRFFAERPEGSVSTLKIQRTQQEDSAVYLCASSLISGGDQETQYFGPGTRLLVL.

This clone was recorded many times. This rearrangement joins TRBV29-1 to TRBJ1-2; D may be TRBD1 (6 bases). With 3 bases removed from V and 5 bases from J, the gap between germline ends came to 10 bases. Germline V gene data show CDR1 as SQVTM and CDR2 as ANQGSEA. This CDR3 comprises 12 residues. The CDR3 spells CSVDPGEYGYTF. For the CDR3, the DNA is TGCAGCGTTGATCCAGGGGAATATGGCTACACCTTC.

J is TRBJ2-7 and V is TRBV5-4, with 7 bases lining up with TRBD2. Unmatched junction bases numbered 11, after V lost 4 bases and J lost 1 base. CDR1 SGHNT and CDR2 YYREEE come from the germline V gene (reference sequence). The CDR3 totals 16 residues. CDR3 nucleotide sequence: TGTGCCAGCAGCGCCTACAGAGCGGGGATTTCCTACGAGCAGTACTTC. This encodes CASSAYRAGISYEQYF.

This clone was detected only a few times. The V and J genes are TRBV4-2 and TRBJ2-5, with D unresolved. V lost 0 bases and J lost 2, with 16 bases in between. In germline, CDR1 is LGHNA, CDR2 YNFKEQ. This CDR3 is built from 17 residues. CDR3 protein: CASSQDLSFGPQETQYF. CDR3 DNA sequence: TGTGCCAGCAGCCAAGATCTCTCATTTGGCCCTCAAGAGACCCAGTACTTC.

This clone was seen only a few times. The chain employs TRBV9 and TRBJ1-2, with 8 bases lining up with TRBD1. V shed 4 bases and J 7 bases; nucleotides not matched to a gene: 9. From germline, CDR1 is SGDLS and CDR2 YYNGEE. The CDR3 runs 14 residues. The CDR3 spells CASSFQGAWSGYTF. The CDR3 DNA sequence: TGTGCCAGCAGCTTCCAGGGGGCTTGGAGTGGCTACACCTTC.

The rearrangement uses TRBV6-1 and TRBJ1-2; 7 nucleotides match TRBD1. Germline V CDR1 and CDR2: MNHNS, SASEGT. This CDR3 is built from 15 residues. The ends lost 2 bases at V and 3 bases at J; junction bases unmatched: 6. The CDR3 DNA sequence: TGTGCCAGCAGTGAACGGAGGGGGCGCGACTATGGCTACACCTTC. It encodes CASSERRGRDYGYTF.

This clone turned up a few times. The chain combines TRBV14 with TRBJ2-3; 11 bases agree with TRBD1. CDR1 and CDR2 from the germline V gene are SGHDN and FVKESK. The CDR3 covers 15 residues. The trim removed 5 bases at V and 5 bases at J, leaving 6 bases unmatched. CDR3 loop: CASSFLDRGQDTQYF. CDR3 sequence (DNA): TGTGCCAGCAGCTTCCTGGACAGGGGGCAAGATACGCAGTATTTT.

This clone was seen ten or more times. The rearrangement uses TRBV30 and TRBJ2-3; 11 positions match TRBD2. After removal of 4 bases from V and 5 bases from J, the junction contained 5 bases not matched to a gene. CDR1 and CDR2 from the germline V gene are GTSNPN and SVGIG (reference sequence). The CDR3 has 14 amino acids. The CDR3 coding sequence is TGTGCCTGGAATAGCGGGAGGGCCGAAGATACGCAGTATTTT. It codes for CAWNSGRAEDTQYF. Combining the CDR3 with reference TRBV30 and TRBJ2-3 gives the whole variable domain SQTIHQWPATLVQPVGSPLSLECTVEGTSNPNLYWYRQAAGRGLQLLFYSVGIGQISSEVPQNLSASRPQDRQFILSSKKLLLSDSGFYLCAWNSGRAEDTQYFGPGTRLTVL.